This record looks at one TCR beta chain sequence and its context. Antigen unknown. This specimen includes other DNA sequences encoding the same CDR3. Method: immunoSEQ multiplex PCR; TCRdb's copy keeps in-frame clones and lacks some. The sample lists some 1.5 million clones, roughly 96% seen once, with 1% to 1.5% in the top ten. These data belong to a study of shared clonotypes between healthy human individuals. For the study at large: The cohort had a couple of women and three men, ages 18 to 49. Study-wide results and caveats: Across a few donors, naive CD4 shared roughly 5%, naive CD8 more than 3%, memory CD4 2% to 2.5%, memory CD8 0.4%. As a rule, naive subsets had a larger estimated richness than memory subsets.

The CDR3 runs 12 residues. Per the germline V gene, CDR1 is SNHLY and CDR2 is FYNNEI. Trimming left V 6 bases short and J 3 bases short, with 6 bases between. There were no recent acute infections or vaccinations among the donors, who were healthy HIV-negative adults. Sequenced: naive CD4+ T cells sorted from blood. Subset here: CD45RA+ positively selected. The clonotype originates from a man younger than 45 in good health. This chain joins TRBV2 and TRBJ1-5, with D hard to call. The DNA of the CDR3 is TGTGCCAGCAGCCGAGTCAATCAGCCCCAGCATTTT. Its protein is CASSRVNQPQHF.